The 18 T cell receptor beta chains given below trace back to one sample, sequenced in a study of T cells in Graves' hyperthyroidism and ophthalmopathy. Amplification of TCR beta CDR3 regions was performed using RNA transcripts as template. Primed by the HTBI set, a first-round RT-PCR was run on the TCR CDR3. In TCRdb, the multiplex PCR reads were re-called with MiXCR into one record per CDR3 protein. This sample has 600,000 or so distinct CDR3 sequences, with roughly 15% found just once. The source material was blood. The origin of the receptors is a woman between 50 and 59 years old with Graves' ophthalmopathy.

The chain joins TRBV7-9 to TRBJ1-4; D possibly corresponds to TRBD1 (6 bases). From germline, CDR1 is SEHNR and CDR2 FQNEAQ (reference sequence). CDR3 size: 14 residues. V lost 4 bases and J 8 bases, leaving 14 bases between the germline ends. The CDR3 DNA sequence: TGTGCCAGCAGCTCCGCGGGGGCGAACGAAAAACTGTTTTTT. It translates to CASSSAGANEKLFF.

This clonotype was detected ten times or more. This chain connects TRBV2 to TRBJ2-1; D is perhaps TRBD1 (6 bases). CDR3 length equals 12 residues. Trimming took off 9 bases at V and 4 bases at J, with 10 bases between the two ends. Germline loops: CDR1 SNHLY, CDR2 FYNNEI. CDR3 DNA: TGTGCCAGTGGGGACACTTACAATGAGCAGTTCTTC. This gives the protein CASGDTYNEQFF.

The J gene is TRBJ2-1, the V gene TRBV19; tentatively, D is TRBD2 (5 bases). Per germline, CDR1 LNHDA and CDR2 SQIVND (reference sequence). CDR3 length equals 16 residues. V was clipped by 1 base and J by 0 bases, with 10 bases between them. CDR3 sequence (DNA): TGTGCCAGTAGTATAGGGCCGGGATACTCCTACAATGAGCAGTTCTTC. Amino acid sequence: CASSIGPGYSYNEQFF.

There are a few counts of this clonotype. The J gene is TRBJ2-1, the V gene TRBV20-1; D is undetermined. The CDR3 runs to 14 residues. The V gene's germline CDR1 is DFQATT and CDR2 SNEGSKA (reference sequence). Trimming cost V 8 bases and J 4 bases, with 18 bases left between them. CDR3 in DNA: TGCAGTACGCCTGCGGCCCGGTCGTACAATGAGCAGTTCTTC. Protein product: CSTPAARSYNEQFF.

V usage is TRBV20-1 and J usage is TRBJ1-5, with a possible D match to TRBD1 (5 bases). V lost 1 base and J lost 0, with 10 bases in between. This CDR3 is built from 15 residues. CDR1 is DFQATT and CDR2 is SNEGSKA in the germline V gene (reference sequence). CDR3 region: CSARGQRNSNQPQHF. The CDR3 coding sequence is TGCAGTGCTAGAGGACAGCGTAATAGCAATCAGCCCCAGCATTTT.

This clonotype has at least ten counts. Here the CDR3 reads CASSPKQGRPNQPQHF. CDR3 nucleotide sequence: TGTGCCAGCAGTCCCAAACAGGGGAGGCCCAATCAGCCCCAGCATTTT. J is TRBJ1-5 and V is TRBV27; 7 positions match TRBD1. V shed 5 bases, J shed 3 bases, and the junction held 10 bases outside the gene matches. Germline assignment: CDR1 MNHEY and CDR2 SMNVEV (reference sequence). CDR3 size: 16 residues.

This clonotype has ten or more counts. The CDR3 loop is CASSLIFGTGIKRMYEQYF. The CDR3, as DNA: TGTGCCAGCAGCTTAATTTTCGGGACAGGGATTAAGAGAATGTACGAGCAGTACTTC. The V call is TRBV7-2, the J call TRBJ2-7, with 9 bases identical to TRBD1. Looked up from germline, CDR1 is SGHTA and CDR2 is FQGNSA. The CDR3 is 19 amino acids. Trimming removed 2 bases from V and 4 bases from J; junction bases left unmatched: 18.

This clonotype was recorded at least ten times. The chain couples TRBV11-2 to TRBJ1-2, with D possibly matching TRBD1 (5 bases). Per germline, CDR1 SGHAT and CDR2 FQNNGV. The V and J ends lost 1 base and 5 bases respectively, with 8 bases between them. The CDR3 spans 13 residues. The CDR3: CASSLAGGYGYTF. Written as DNA, the CDR3 is TGTGCCAGCAGCTTAGCTGGGGGGTATGGCTACACCTTC.

V usage is TRBV6-2 or TRBV6-3 and J usage is TRBJ2-7, with TRBD1 matching 7 bases. The CDR3 spans 14 residues. Germline V gene lookup returns CDR1 MNHEY and CDR2 SVGEGT. V was clipped by 4 bases and J by 3 bases; unmatched bases: 6. The CDR3 DNA is TGTGCCAGCAGTTTACTGGGGACAGACTACGAGCAGTACTTC. Protein sequence: CASSLLGTDYEQYF.

This clonotype was seen more than once but under ten times. The rearrangement joins TRBV27 to TRBJ1-1; 8 nucleotides match TRBD1. Trimming at V came to 4 bases and at J to 2 bases, leaving 9 bases not matched to a gene. The germline V gene encodes CDR1 MNHEY and CDR2 SMNVEV (reference sequence). This CDR3 is 16 amino acids long. The CDR3 reads CASSSWAGGTNTEAFF. CDR3 DNA: TGTGCCAGCAGTTCCTGGGCAGGGGGCACCAACACTGAAGCTTTCTTT.

This clonotype appeared many times. The V and J genes are TRBV20-1 and TRBJ2-3; D is possibly TRBD1 (5 bases). The V and J ends lost 1 base and 2 bases respectively, with 31 bases between them. This CDR3 is 21 amino acids long. Looked up from germline, CDR1 is DFQATT and CDR2 is SNEGSKA (reference sequence). The CDR3 is CSARVRSPGQKGKQHTDTQYF. In nucleotides, the CDR3 is TGCAGTGCTAGAGTTCGATCCCCAGGACAAAAAGGCAAACAGCACACAGATACGCAGTATTTT.

This clonotype was counted ten times or more. V gene TRBV2 combines with J gene TRBJ2-1; 11 nucleotides line up with TRBD2. V lost 4 bases to trimming and J lost 5 bases; unmatched junction nucleotides: 16. The CDR3 sequence is 19 residues long. Looked up from germline, CDR1 is SNHLY and CDR2 is FYNNEI. The CDR3 DNA is TGTGCCAGCAGTGGAAGACAGGGGTCTAGCGGGAGGTTCGACAATGAGCAGTTCTTC. This translates into CASSGRQGSSGRFDNEQFF.

This clonotype was recorded many times. V is TRBV20-1 and J is TRBJ2-3; 12 bases agree with TRBD2. J was trimmed by 5 bases and V by 5 bases; bases with no gene match: 11. The CDR3 extends over 16 amino acids. The germline V gene has CDR1 DFQATT and CDR2 SNEGSKA (reference sequence). The CDR3 DNA follows: TGCAGTGCTTCCTGGCTAGCGGGAGGGCCGGGAGATACGCAGTATTTT. Encoded protein: CSASWLAGGPGDTQYF.

This clonotype has just a few counts. The rearrangement links TRBV5-1 to TRBJ2-6; maybe TRBD2 (6 bases). CDR1 SGHRS and CDR2 YFSETQ come from the germline V gene. The CDR3 extends over 20 amino acids. The V and J ends lost 0 bases and 0 bases respectively, with 19 bases between them. The chain's CDR3 is CASSLAGGRALSSGANVLTF. In DNA form, the CDR3 reads TGCGCCAGCAGCTTGGCCGGGGGTAGGGCCCTGTCCTCTGGGGCCAACGTCCTGACTTTC.

The rearrangement joins TRBV6-5 to TRBJ2-2, with TRBD1 matching 9 bases. The CDR3 has 17 residues. Per the germline V gene, CDR1 is MNHEY and CDR2 is SVGAGI. V gave up 2 bases and J gave up 6 bases; unmatched junction bases: 10. The CDR3 region has the DNA TGTGCCAGCAGTTACGCTACCGGGACAGGGTATTCCGGGGAGCTGTTTTTT. Its translation: CASSYATGTGYSGELFF.

This clonotype was seen a few times. A read error may explain this, as a much larger clone is one base away. Since no conserved phenylalanine or tryptophan closes the CDR3, a read error is the likely cause. The chain uses TRBV7-2 and TRBJ2-1; D is uncertain. Germline values: CDR1 SGHTA, CDR2 FQGNSA. V was shortened by 1 base and J by 2 bases, with 12 bases between the two germline ends. CDR3 length: 16 residues. The CDR3 sequence is CASSLVRRATYNEQFL. DNA for the CDR3: TGTGCCAGCAGCTTAGTTCGGAGAGCCACCTACAATGAGCAGTTCCTC.

This clonotype was detected ten times or more. The chain is built from TRBV7-2 and TRBJ2-3, with D perhaps assigned TRBD1 or TRBD2 (5 bases each). Trimming pared 5 bases from V and 6 bases from J, leaving 15 bases between. Germline assignment: CDR1 SGHTA and CDR2 FQGNSA. The CDR3 has 14 residues. The CDR3, as DNA: TGTGCCAGCAGCCAACTGACGGGGACCGATACGCAGTATTTT. Residues: CASSQLTGTDTQYF. The variable domain in full, completed from reference TRBV7-2 and TRBJ2-3, reads GAGVSQSPSNKVTEKGKDVELRCDPISGHTALYWYRQSLGQGLEFLIYFQGNSAPDKSGLPSDRFSAERTGGSVSTLTIQRTQQEDSAVYLCASSQLTGTDTQYFGPGTRLTVL.

This clonotype showed up just a few times. The chain has TRBV29-1 and TRBJ2-2; D might be TRBD1 (5 bases). Trimming pared 4 bases from V and 7 bases from J, leaving 19 bases between. The CDR3 covers 15 residues. Germline CDR1 is SQVTM and CDR2 is ANQGSEA. For the CDR3, the DNA is TGCAGCGTTGGGGTGTCAGGGAAAGGTGGCGGGGAGCTGTTTTTT. This sequence encodes CSVGVSGKGGGELFF.